A selection of T cell receptor beta chains follows, all from one sample in a study of T cells in Graves' hyperthyroidism and ophthalmopathy. MiXCR was run by TCRdb on the multiplex PCR reads, yielding one entry per CDR3 protein. The profile shows about 620,000 distinct CDR3 sequences, about 16% of them singletons. Material: blood. These receptors were obtained from a woman aged 25 to 39 with Graves' hyperthyroidism. Both conserved end residues are part of each CDR3. D genes are given only for firm matches. Where a row states a size, it is once, few, many or the class of an expanded clone; other rows omit it.

clone size,J gene,V gene,D gene,CDR3 DNA,CDR3 protein
many,TRBJ2-7,TRBV12-3/TRBV12-4,NA,TGTGCCAGCAGTTTGGAAGGGAGAGGTTACGAGCAGTACTTC,CASSLEGRGYEQYF
few,TRBJ2-7,TRBV12-3/TRBV12-4,TRBD1,TGTGCCAGCAGTAGGGACAGGGGGCTTTGGGAGCAGTACTTC,CASSRDRGLWEQYF
NA,TRBJ2-7,TRBV10-3,TRBD2,TGTGCCGTCGGACTAGCGGGAGGCGAGCAGTACTTC,CAVGLAGGEQYF
many,TRBJ1-5,TRBV2,NA,TGTGCCAGCATAAGAGAGGGAAGTCAGCCCCAGCATTTT,CASIREGSQPQHF
few,TRBJ1-1,TRBV6-2/TRBV6-3,NA,TGTGCCAGCAGTTACTCGATCTCTACAGGGAGCCACACTGAAGCTTTCTTT,CASSYSISTGSHTEAFF
many,TRBJ1-1,TRBV28,NA,TGTGCCAGCAGTTTGGATCCCGGCGGCGGAGAAGCTTTCTTT,CASSLDPGGGEAFF
NA,TRBJ1-6,TRBV11-3,TRBD1,TGTGCCAGCAGCCGTGGGACAGGGATCTATAATTCACCCCTCCACTTT,CASSRGTGIYNSPLHF
NA,TRBJ2-7,TRBV5-1,TRBD1,TGCGCCAGCAGCTTGGCCCGCGGGGACAGGCGGACCTACGAGCAGTACTTC,CASSLARGDRRTYEQYF
once,TRBJ1-1,TRBV28,TRBD1,TGTGCCAGCAGTGTTTCCACAGGGGGCATGAACACTGAAGCTTTCTTT,CASSVSTGGMNTEAFF
NA,TRBJ2-7,TRBV27,NA,TGTGCCAGCAGTTTAGGCTCCCCCCACGAGCAGTACTTC,CASSLGSPHEQYF
many,TRBJ1-1,TRBV28,TRBD1,TGTGCCACAGGGGGGGAGACGATGGGGAACACTGAAGCTTTCTTT,CATGGETMGNTEAFF
many,TRBJ1-6,TRBV12-3/TRBV12-4,NA,TGTGCCAGCAGTCTAAGGGATTCACCCCTCCACTTT,CASSLRDSPLHF
NA,TRBJ2-1,TRBV10-3,TRBD2,TGTGCCATCAGGGGACTAGTACGGGACAATGAGCAGTTCTTC,CAIRGLVRDNEQFF
many,TRBJ2-7,TRBV20-1,NA,TGCAGTGCAACCAAGGGGTACAACGAAATCGAGCAGTACTTC,CSATKGYNEIEQYF
NA,TRBJ2-2,TRBV7-3,NA,TGTGCCAGCAGCTCGGTGGGTCGGCGCACCGGGGAGCTGTTTTTT,CASSSVGRRTGELFF
many,TRBJ2-1,TRBV12-3/TRBV12-4,NA,TGTGCCAGCAGCCCCCCCGGATGGGATGAGCAGTTCTTC,CASSPPGWDEQFF
many,TRBJ2-3,TRBV30,TRBD2,TGTGCCTGGAGTGTATCTACTACTAGCGGCGGAGATACGCAGTATTTT,CAWSVSTTSGGDTQYF
many,TRBJ1-1,TRBV11-2,NA,TGTGCCAGCAGCTTATATAGGCAGAGGGCGTCTGAAGCTTTCTTT,CASSLYRQRASEAFF
many,TRBJ1-1,TRBV20-1,NA,TGCAGTGCTAGCAGGGATGGGGAGAACACTGAAGCTTTCTTT,CSASRDGENTEAFF
NA,TRBJ2-1,TRBV7-9,TRBD2,TGTGCCAGCAGCTTAGGTGGGGGGGGGGTAGGACAGTTCTTC,CASSLGGGGVGQFF
few,TRBJ1-2,TRBV6-2/TRBV6-3,NA,TGTGCCAGCAGTTACTCACTCCGTTCCCACACCTTC,CASSYSLRSHTF
NA,TRBJ1-2,TRBV5-1,NA,TGCGCCAGCAGCCGGGGGGTGTCCTATGGCTACACCTTC,CASSRGVSYGYTF
NA,TRBJ2-7,TRBV20-1,NA,TGCAGTGTCCGCGCCCTACTAGGTCCCATTGGGCAGTACTTC,CSVRALLGPIGQYF
many,TRBJ2-5,TRBV28,NA,TGTGCCAGCAGTCCAGGTGTTAACACCCAAGAGACCCAGTACTTC,CASSPGVNTQETQYF
few,TRBJ2-2,TRBV5-1,NA,TGCGCCACGTCCGGCCCCGGGGAGCTGTTTTTT,CATSGPGELFF
many,TRBJ2-7,TRBV7-2,TRBD2,TGTGCCAGCAGCGTGGGACTAGGTACTTACGAGCAGTACTTC,CASSVGLGTYEQYF
few,TRBJ2-7,TRBV19,NA,TGTGCCAGTAGTAACAGTTGGGACCACGAGCAGTACTTC,CASSNSWDHEQYF
NA,TRBJ2-7,TRBV6-2/TRBV6-3,TRBD1,TGTGCCAGCAGTTACTCGTGGACAGGGGGCGGCGAGCAGTACTTC,CASSYSWTGGGEQYF
many,TRBJ2-5,TRBV2,TRBD2,TGTGCCAGCAGCTGGACTAGCAGAGAGACCCAGTACTTC,CASSWTSRETQYF
NA,TRBJ2-7,TRBV6-2/TRBV6-3,NA,TGTGCCAGCAGGACCAGAAGGGGATACGAGCAGTACTTC,CASRTRRGYEQYF
many,TRBJ2-7,TRBV9,TRBD2,TGTGCCAGCAGCGTCGGGACTAGCGGAGGCTACGAGCAGTACTTC,CASSVGTSGGYEQYF
NA,TRBJ2-7,TRBV2,NA,TGTGCCAGCAAGCAGGAGGGCAGGGGCTTCAACGAGCAGTACTTC,CASKQEGRGFNEQYF
NA,TRBJ2-5,TRBV4-3,NA,TGCGCCAGCAGCCAAGAGGGAGGGGGAGGGACCCAGTACTTC,CASSQEGGGGTQYF
many,TRBJ1-1,TRBV30,NA,TGTGCCTGGAGTGTAACAGGGAAGAACACTGAAGCTTTCTTT,CAWSVTGKNTEAFF
NA,TRBJ1-5,TRBV19,NA,TGTGCCAGTAGGCAAAGGGTCTGGGGCAATCAGCCCCAGCATTTT,CASRQRVWGNQPQHF
NA,TRBJ2-3,TRBV19,NA,TGTGCCAGTAGTATCATCCACAGTAGGGGCACAGATACGCAGTATTTT,CASSIIHSRGTDTQYF
few,TRBJ2-1,TRBV29-1,TRBD2,TGCAGCGTTGAAGATCCCCTAGCGGGAGGTTACAATGAGCAGTTCTTC,CSVEDPLAGGYNEQFF
many,TRBJ2-7,TRBV27,TRBD2,TGTGCCAGCAGTTTACACTCCCCTATCCAGACGGGGGGCTCCTACGAGCAGTACTTC,CASSLHSPIQTGGSYEQYF
many,TRBJ1-1,TRBV28,NA,TGTGCCAGCAGTTCCCAGGGCGAGAACACTGAAGCTTTCTTT,CASSSQGENTEAFF
NA,TRBJ2-7,TRBV20-1,TRBD2,TGCAGTGCCGGGACTAGCGGCCTAACCTACGAGCAGTACTTC,CSAGTSGLTYEQYF
few,TRBJ1-5,TRBV19,NA,TGCTCAGCCAGGAATCAGAGGCGGGCGCGGGGGCGAGTCGGCAATCAGCCCCAGCATTTT,CSARNQRRARGRVGNQPQHF
many,TRBJ1-1,TRBV18,NA,TGTGCCAGCTCCCCCGGGGGACAGAACACTGAAGCTTTCTTT,CASSPGGQNTEAFF
NA,TRBJ1-6,TRBV14,NA,TGTGCCAGCAGAGTAGGGGTTAATTCACCCCTCCACTTT,CASRVGVNSPLHF
many,TRBJ2-7,TRBV20-1,TRBD1,TGCAGTGCTAGAGATCTCCGGCTGGACAGGGTAACCTACGAGCAGTACTTC,CSARDLRLDRVTYEQYF
many,TRBJ2-5,TRBV6-1,NA,TGTGCCAGCAGTGAAATGGCCCCTATCGCGGCCAGGGTAACGGAAGAGACCCAGTACTTC,CASSEMAPIAARVTEETQYF
few,TRBJ2-1,TRBV19,TRBD2,TGTGCCAGTAGTATCCTTTTGGCGGGAGGCGGGAGTGAGCAGTTCTTC,CASSILLAGGGSEQFF
NA,TRBJ2-1,TRBV12-3/TRBV12-4,TRBD2,TGTGCCAGCAGTTTATTAGAGCGGGAGGAGTTGTTCTTC,CASSLLEREELFF
NA,TRBJ2-2,TRBV29-1,NA,TGCAGCGTTGGCTGGGCAGGGTTTACCGGGGAGCTGTTTTTT,CSVGWAGFTGELFF
few,TRBJ2-7,TRBV10-1,TRBD2,TGCGCCAGCAGTGACCGGACTAGCGGGAGATCATACGAGCAGTACTTC,CASSDRTSGRSYEQYF
many,TRBJ1-1,TRBV28,NA,TGTGCCAGCATTCGGCAGGGGTACATTCCGGCTTTCTTT,CASIRQGYIPAFF
many,TRBJ2-1,TRBV27,NA,TGTGCCAGCAGTCCCCCCACGACTACCTCGGGATTGGGTGAGCAGTTCTTC,CASSPPTTTSGLGEQFF
NA,TRBJ2-7,TRBV28,NA,TGTGCCAGCAGTACGGGTGGGGGGGGCGCAAGGTACGAGCAGTACTTC,CASSTGGGGARYEQYF
NA,TRBJ1-1,TRBV6-1,NA,TGTGCCAGCAGGGGACTAATGAACACTGAAGCTTTCTTT,CASRGLMNTEAFF
NA,TRBJ2-1,TRBV20-1,TRBD2,TGCAGTGCTAGAGATCAACTCTCTAGCGGGGCATACAATGAGCAGTTCTTC,CSARDQLSSGAYNEQFF
NA,TRBJ2-3,TRBV7-3,NA,TGTGCCAGCAGCTTAACCGGGATAATTGATACGCAGTATTTT,CASSLTGIIDTQYF